This TCR beta chain appears in the sequencing data of a study of cytomegalovirus exposure and HLA in healthy donors. PCR employed 60 Vbeta and 13 Jbeta primers. TCRdb keeps only in-frame clones here, not all; method: immunoSEQ multiplex PCR. The table includes 90,000 to 130,000 clones, about four fifths detected once. The CDR3 extends over 15 amino acids. The germline CDR1 and CDR2 sequences are LGHNA and YNFKEQ. V lost 5 bases to trimming and J lost 1 base; unmatched junction nucleotides: 5. With respect to this clone: Its antigen is not known.

General study results and limits: A later analysis by the authors found several of the most significant clusters apparently linked to common viral pathogens.

Specimen: PBMCs. The receptor's source is a young woman in good health and CMV-seropositive. V gene TRBV4-2 combines with J gene TRBJ2-1; TRBD2 matches 7 bases. In nucleotides, the CDR3 is TGTGCCAGCAGCGAAGGTAGCGGGTCCTACAATGAGCAGTTCTTC. This encodes CASSEGSGSYNEQFF.